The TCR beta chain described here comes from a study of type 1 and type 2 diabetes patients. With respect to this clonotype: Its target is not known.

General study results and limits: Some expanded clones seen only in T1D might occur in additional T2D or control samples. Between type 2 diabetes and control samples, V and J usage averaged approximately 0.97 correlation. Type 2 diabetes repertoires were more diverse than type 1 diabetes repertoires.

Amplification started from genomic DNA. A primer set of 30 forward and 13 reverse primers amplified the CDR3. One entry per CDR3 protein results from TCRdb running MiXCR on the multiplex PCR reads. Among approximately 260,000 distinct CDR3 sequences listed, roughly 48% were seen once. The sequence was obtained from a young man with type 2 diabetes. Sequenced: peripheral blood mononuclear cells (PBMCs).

This CDR3 is CASTGGVYNEQFF. In DNA form, the CDR3 reads TGTGCCAGCACGGGCGGGGTATACAATGAGCAGTTCTTC. This rearrangement joins TRBV28 to TRBJ2-1; D is perhaps TRBD2 (6 bases). The CDR3 length is 13 residues. Trimming pared 7 bases from V and 4 bases from J, leaving 11 bases between. Per the germline V gene, CDR1 is MDHEN and CDR2 is SYDVKM.